One sample yielded the 18 T cell receptor beta chains listed below, sequenced in a study of T cells after yellow fever vaccination (dated by TCRdb to between 2018 and 2021). The intended sense of this specimen's treatment or condition label: live attenuated yellow fever vaccine strain. The library was made by 5' RACE. The sample was run on an Illumina HiSeq 2500. TCRdb reprocessing: public reads trimmed at Q25 with fastp, clones called with MiXCR, in-frame beta chains kept. Each CDR3 protein appears once, grouped with its most common genes and DNA. Counted in this sample were around 250,000 distinct CDR3 sequences; less than 9% of them appeared once. About 0.9% of the sample goes to the ten largest clones. The sequencing here drew on CD4+ T cells sorted from PBMCs, taken 15 days after the yellow fever booster vaccination. These receptor sequences come from a man under 40 who received the YFV17D yellow fever vaccine.

This clonotype came up many times. The genes are TRBV5-1 and TRBJ2-5; D is ambiguous. The CDR3 covers 13 residues. With 4 bases removed from V and 2 bases from J, the gap between germline ends came to 9 bases. Germline loops: CDR1 SGHRS, CDR2 YFSETQ. The CDR3 DNA reads TGCGCCAGCAGCCTCGACCAACAAGAGACCCAGTACTTC. This codes for CASSLDQQETQYF.

This clonotype was found many times. The V and J genes are TRBV27 and TRBJ2-5, with 10 positions matching TRBD1. The CDR3 consists of 14 residues. Germline CDR1 is MNHEY and CDR2 is SMNVEV (reference sequence). Germline trimming cut 5 bases from V and 2 bases from J; bases unmatched to any gene: 2. The DNA for the CDR3 is TGTGCCAGCAGTACGGACAGGGGGCAAGAGACCCAGTACTTC. Amino acid sequence: CASSTDRGQETQYF.

This clonotype was found a few times. The gene calls are TRBV12-3 or TRBV12-4 and TRBJ2-2; no clear D. The CDR3 is 14 amino acids. Between the trimmed V and J ends, which lost 5 bases and 1 base, there was a span of 8 bases. The CDR3 DNA sequence: TGTGCCAGCAGTCCTCACAGGAACACCGGGGAGCTGTTTTTT. It encodes CASSPHRNTGELFF.

This clonotype was detected a few times. The chain uses TRBV6-2 or TRBV6-3 and TRBJ2-1, with 13 bases lining up with TRBD2. Germline values: CDR1 MNHEY, CDR2 SVGEGT. With 5 bases clipped from V and 1 base from J, the junction kept 5 bases outside the gene matches. This CDR3 is 17 amino acids long. The CDR3 region is CASSLGTSGTSYNEQFF. The DNA of the CDR3 is TGTGCCAGCAGTCTTGGGACTAGCGGGACTTCCTACAATGAGCAGTTCTTC.

A few counts support this clonotype. The chain is built from TRBV20-1 and TRBJ2-2; D is uncertain. The germline CDR1 and CDR2 sequences are DFQATT and SNEGSKA (reference sequence). Trimming pared 5 bases from V and 5 bases from J, leaving 12 bases between. The CDR3 is 13 residues long. The CDR3 spells CSAFPYGTGELFF. CDR3 DNA: TGCAGTGCTTTCCCCTACGGTACCGGGGAGCTGTTTTTT.

As to this clonotype: The junction departs from germline at one end; a sequencing error may be responsible. This sequence joins TRBV7-2 and TRBJ2-7, with TRBD2 matching over 11 bases. This CDR3 has 15 residues. Germline assignment: CDR1 SGHTA and CDR2 FQGNSA. CDR3 coding DNA: TGTGCCAGCAGATTAGCGGGAGGGCCGAGCTACGAGCAGTACTTC. Its protein product is CASRLAGGPSYEQYF.

This clonotype was picked up a small number of times. CDR3 DNA: TGTGCCAGCAGCTCTGGATGGTCGGGGGAGCAGTACTTC. Residues: CASSSGWSGEQYF. The chain couples TRBV11-1 to TRBJ2-7; D may be TRBD2 (5 bases). The length of the CDR3 is 13 residues. Trimming removed 4 bases from V and 7 bases from J, with 14 bases in between. Per germline, CDR1 SGHAT and CDR2 FQDESV (reference sequence).

This clonotype was seen a handful of times. This sequence joins TRBV4-3 and TRBJ1-3, with no clear D. This CDR3 is built from 13 residues. Trimming left V 3 bases short and J 4 bases short, with 7 bases between. The V gene's germline CDR1 is LGHNA and CDR2 YSLEER. The CDR3 bases are TGCGCCAGCAGCCAGCAATCAGGAAACACCATATATTTT. Residues: CASSQQSGNTIYF.

Ten or more counts support this clonotype. The chain is built from TRBV7-2 and TRBJ1-1; D is unresolved. This CDR3 has 14 amino acids. V was clipped by 7 bases and J by 2 bases, with 14 bases between them. The V gene's germline CDR1 is SGHTA and CDR2 FQGNSA. In DNA form, the CDR3 reads TGTGCCAGCACCCTCTCCCACCTAAACACTGAAGCTTTCTTT. Its protein product is CASTLSHLNTEAFF. The full variable domain, completed using reference TRBV7-2 and TRBJ1-1, is GAGVSQSPSNKVTEKGKDVELRCDPISGHTALYWYRQSLGQGLEFLIYFQGNSAPDKSGLPSDRFSAERTGGSVSTLTIQRTQQEDSAVYLCASTLSHLNTEAFFGQGTRLTVV.

J is TRBJ2-1 and V is TRBV20-1; D might be TRBD2 (6 bases). Germline CDR1 DFQATT, CDR2 SNEGSKA (reference sequence). The CDR3 is made up of 19 amino acids. V lost 2 bases to trimming and J lost 0 bases, with 23 bases between them. The CDR3 nucleotides read TGCAGTGCTAGACAAACTCTAGCGCCCTCAAGGAGCTCCTACAATGAGCAGTTCTTC. Amino acids: CSARQTLAPSRSSYNEQFF.

J is TRBJ2-7 and V is TRBV12-3 or TRBV12-4; 12 bases are a match to TRBD2. With 4 bases clipped from V and 4 bases from J, the junction kept 11 bases outside the gene matches. The length of the CDR3 is 17 residues. For the CDR3, the DNA is TGTGCCAGCAGTTCAACGGGTACTAGCGGGAGGCGTTACGAGCAGTACTTC. This translates into CASSSTGTSGRRYEQYF.

This clonotype was observed at least ten times. The chain recombines TRBV18 with TRBJ1-4; 10 bases fit TRBD1. V dropped 3 bases and J dropped 8; count of bases not matched to a gene: 3. Germline CDR1 KGHSH, CDR2 LQKENI. The length of the CDR3 is 14 residues. The CDR3 here is CASSPGQGREKLFF. The DNA of the CDR3 is TGTGCCAGCTCACCGGGACAGGGGAGAGAAAAACTGTTTTTT. Based on the CDR3 plus reference TRBV18 and TRBJ1-4, the full variable domain is NAGVMQNPRHLVRRRGQEARLRCSPMKGHSHVYWYRQLPEEGLKFMVYLQKENIIDESGMPKERFSAEFPKEGPSILRIQQVVRGDSAAYFCASSPGQGREKLFFGSGTQLSVL.

Many counts were recorded for this clonotype. V gene TRBV6-1 combines with J gene TRBJ2-3, with D uncertain. The germline V gene has CDR1 MNHNS and CDR2 SASEGT. There are 14 residues in the CDR3. V lost 6 bases and J 1 base, leaving 11 bases between the germline ends. The CDR3 loop reads CASSLFGGTDTQYF. The CDR3 region has the DNA TGTGCCAGCAGCCTCTTTGGAGGCACAGATACGCAGTATTTT.

This clonotype has only a few counts. The junction and the germline gene differ at one end; a read error may be behind it. In nucleotides, the CDR3 is TGTGCCAGCAGAGGAAGCAGAAACAATGAACAGTTCTTC. Translating gives CASRGSRNNEQFF. The chain uses TRBV2 and TRBJ2-1; D remains unclear. Germline V gives CDR1 SNHLY, CDR2 FYNNEI. The CDR3 has 13 residues.

This clonotype was detected ten times or more. The CDR3 DNA reads as TGCGCCAGCAGGAGTAGCGCAGGCAATGAGCAGTTCTTC. It translates to CASRSSAGNEQFF. V is TRBV10-1 and J is TRBJ2-1, with D tentatively TRBD2 (5 bases). Germline CDR1 and CDR2: WNHNN and SYGVQD (reference sequence). The V end was cut by 6 bases, the J end by 6 bases, with 12 bases between. CDR3 length: 13 residues.

Many counts were recorded for this clonotype. The chain is built from TRBV6-4 and TRBJ1-2; the match to TRBD1 covers 10 bases. Losses at the gene ends were 6 bases for V and 2 bases for J; bases not matched to a gene: 3. This CDR3 is 14 amino acids long. Germline V CDR1 and CDR2: MRHNA, SNTAGT. CDR3 DNA sequence: TGTGCCAGCAGGGGGACAGGGGAAAACTATGGCTACACCTTC. Its protein product is CASRGTGENYGYTF.

The chain carries TRBV11-3 and TRBJ2-2; the match to TRBD2 covers 10 bases. CDR3 length: 17 residues. Germline CDR1 and CDR2: SGHNT and YENEEA. J lost 2 bases, V lost 3 bases, and 6 bases had no gene match. This CDR3 reads CASSLSLLAGNTGELFF. CDR3 sequence (DNA): TGTGCCAGCAGCTTGTCCCTACTAGCGGGAAACACCGGGGAGCTGTTTTTT.

This chain connects TRBV29-1 to TRBJ2-5, with TRBD2 matching 9 bases. The germline CDR1 and CDR2 sequences are SQVTM and ANQGSEA. There are 15 residues in the CDR3. V gave up 2 bases and J gave up 4 bases; unmatched junction bases: 8. CDR3 residues: CSVEMLAGIGETQYF. The DNA for the CDR3 is TGCAGCGTTGAAATGCTAGCGGGAATCGGAGAGACCCAGTACTTC.